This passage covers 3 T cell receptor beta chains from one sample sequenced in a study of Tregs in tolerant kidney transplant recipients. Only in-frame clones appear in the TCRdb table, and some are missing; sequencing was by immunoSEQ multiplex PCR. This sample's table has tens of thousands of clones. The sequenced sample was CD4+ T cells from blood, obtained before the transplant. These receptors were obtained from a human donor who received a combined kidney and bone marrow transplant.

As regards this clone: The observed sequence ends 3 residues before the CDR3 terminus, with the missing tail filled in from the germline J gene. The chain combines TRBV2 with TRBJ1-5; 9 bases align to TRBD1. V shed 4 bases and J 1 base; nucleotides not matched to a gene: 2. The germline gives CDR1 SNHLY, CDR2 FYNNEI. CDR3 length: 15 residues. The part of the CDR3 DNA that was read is TGTGCCAGCAGTGGCGGGACAGGGAGCAATCAGCCC. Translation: CASSGGTGSNQP. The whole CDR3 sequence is CASSGGTGSNQPQHF. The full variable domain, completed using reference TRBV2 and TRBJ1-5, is EPEVTQTPSHQVTQMGQEVILRCVPISNHLYFYWYRQILGQKVEFLVSFYNNEISEKSEIFDDQFSVERPDGSNFTLKIRSTKLEDSAMYFCASSGGTGSNQPQHFGDGTRLSIL.

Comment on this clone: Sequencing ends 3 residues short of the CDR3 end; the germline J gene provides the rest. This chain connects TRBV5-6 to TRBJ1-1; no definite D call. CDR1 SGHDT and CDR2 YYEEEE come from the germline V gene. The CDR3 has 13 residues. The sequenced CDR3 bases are TGTGCCAGCAGCTTGAGAATAGGAGAGGGA. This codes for CASSLRIGEG. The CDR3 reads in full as CASSLRIGEGAFF.

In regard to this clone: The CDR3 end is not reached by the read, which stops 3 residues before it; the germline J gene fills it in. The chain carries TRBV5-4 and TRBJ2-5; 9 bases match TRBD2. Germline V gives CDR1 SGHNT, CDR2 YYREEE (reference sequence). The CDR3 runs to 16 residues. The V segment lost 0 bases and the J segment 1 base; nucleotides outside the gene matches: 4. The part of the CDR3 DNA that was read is TGTGCCAGCAGCTTGGGTAGCGGGGGACCCCAAGAGACC. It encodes CASSLGSGGPQET. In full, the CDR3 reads CASSLGSGGPQETQYF. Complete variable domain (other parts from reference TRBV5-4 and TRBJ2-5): ETGVTQSPTHLIKTRGQQVTLRCSSQSGHNTVSWYQQALGQGPQFIFQYYREEENGRGNFPPRFSGLQFPNYSSELNVNALELDDSALYLCASSLGSGGPQETQYFGPGTRLLVL.